The sequence of this T cell receptor (beta chain) was determined in a study of cytomegalovirus exposure and HLA in healthy donors. Overall study findings and caveats: Other equally common chains were less clonally expanded than HLA-associated TCR beta chains, a later analysis showed.

This PCR relied on a set of 60 Vbeta primers and 13 Jbeta primers. Generated by immunoSEQ multiplex PCR, the TCRdb table keeps only in-frame clones and is missing some. This sample has 100,000 to 150,000 clones, with 70% to 90% found just once. On this clone: Its antigen is unknown.

Material: PBMCs. The receptor was derived from a young man in good health and CMV-seropositive.

CDR3 loop: CASSPTGARGYTF. CDR3 bases: TGTGCCAGCAGTCCTACAGGGGCGCGGGGCTACACCTTC. This chain links TRBV27 with TRBJ1-2, with 7 bases that match TRBD1. With V trimmed by 5 bases and J by 8 bases, 8 bases remained unmatched. Germline V CDR1 and CDR2: MNHEY, SMNVEV (reference sequence). There are 13 residues in the CDR3.